The clone carrying this T cell receptor beta chain was detected only once. As yet, its antigen is unknown. The CDR3 length is 16 residues. V gave up 3 bases and J gave up 2 bases; unmatched junction bases: 7. The V gene's germline CDR1 is LGHNA and CDR2 YNFKEQ. It was about 210 ng DNA, around 33,000 T cell genomes, that sorted-subset replicate PCRs used. Profiling relied on immunoSEQ multiplex PCR, and the TCRdb table lists in-frame clones only, not all of them. In the table there are around 1.1 million clones, about four fifths of which are singletons. The source of the sample is a study of shared clonotypes between healthy human individuals. About the research overall: Every donor yielded three CD4 naive, three CD4 memory, two CD8 naive and one CD8 memory plate. The study, taken as a whole, reports: Large sequencing depth failed to make sorted-subset sequencing complete, rarefaction showed. Sequencing depth was a factor that was expected to affect clonotype sharing among donors.

The chain joins TRBV4-2 to TRBJ2-3, with 8 bases that match TRBD2. The receptor's source is a young man in good health. Some clones in this sample may be carry-over from other donors' samples. The sequenced material came from memory CD4+ T cells from PBMCs. The sample's subset: CD45RA-negative fraction. The CDR3 region is CASSQSTSGFTDTQYF. Written as DNA, the CDR3 is TGTGCCAGCAGCCAGTCCACTAGCGGCTTCACAGATACGCAGTATTTT.